This T cell receptor beta chain was retrieved from a study of beta chain features in type 1 diabetes. General study results and limits: In every one of the four CD4+ subsets, TCRB CDR3s were moderately but significantly shorter in Type 1 diabetes patients.

In this sample, this clone turned up a few times. Its antigen is not known. All of the isolated RNA was reverse transcribed, so expressed TCRB transcripts were sequenced. Assay: immunoSEQ multiplex PCR; the TCRdb copy retains only in-frame clones and omits some. In the table there are 250,000 to 300,000 clones, 14% of which are singletons. J gave up 8 bases and V 5 bases, and 16 bases lay outside the gene matches. Looked up from germline, CDR1 is SGHRS and CDR2 is YFSETQ. The CDR3 runs to 17 residues. Each donor gave one heparinised blood draw averaging approximately 120 mL. Purity exceeding 95% was reached by all sorted populations.

The sample comprised naive CD4+ T cells from blood. The TCR sequence derives from a man aged 25-40 years with type 1 diabetes. The V gene is TRBV5-1, the J gene TRBJ2-1; 10 nucleotides align to TRBD2. CDR3 region: CASRPGNSGRGGDEQFF. CDR3 in DNA: TGCGCCAGCAGACCTGGGAACAGCGGGAGGGGGGGCGATGAGCAGTTCTTC.